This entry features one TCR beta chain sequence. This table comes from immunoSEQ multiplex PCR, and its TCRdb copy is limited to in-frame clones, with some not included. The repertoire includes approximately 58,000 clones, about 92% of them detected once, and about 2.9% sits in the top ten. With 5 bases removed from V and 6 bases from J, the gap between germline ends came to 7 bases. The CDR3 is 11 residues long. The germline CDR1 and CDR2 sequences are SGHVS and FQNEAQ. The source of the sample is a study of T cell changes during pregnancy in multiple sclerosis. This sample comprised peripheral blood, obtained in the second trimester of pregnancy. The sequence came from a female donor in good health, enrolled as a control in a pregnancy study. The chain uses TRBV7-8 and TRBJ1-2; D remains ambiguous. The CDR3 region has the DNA TGTGCCAGCAGCCCTCTCGATGGCTACACCTTC. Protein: CASSPLDGYTF.